This T cell receptor (beta chain) stems from a study of blood T cell repertoires in COVID-19. With 6 bases clipped from V and 2 bases from J, the junction kept 4 bases outside the gene matches. Germline CDR1 reads SQVTM; CDR2 reads ANQGSEA. The CDR3 is made up of 15 amino acids. Method: immunoSEQ multiplex PCR; TCRdb's copy keeps in-frame clones and lacks some. The sample consists of about 240,000 clones, roughly nine tenths of them appearing once. The J gene is TRBJ2-3, the V gene TRBV29-1; 14 positions agree with TRBD2. This clonotype originated in a man aged 55 to 70 who had recovered from COVID-19. Material for sequencing was peripheral blood. Here the CDR3 reads CSVGLAGGITDTQYF. CDR3 in DNA: TGCAGCGTAGGACTAGCGGGGGGTATCACAGATACGCAGTATTTT.